This T cell receptor beta chain was recovered during a study of T cell clones after liver transplantation. The data were produced by immunoSEQ multiplex PCR, yet TCRdb's version contains in-frame clones alone and is incomplete. The table includes about 85,000 clones, 65% to 85% detected once. CD3+CD4+ and CD3+CD8+ cells were FACS-sorted from thawed unstimulated PBMCs. This clone was detected only a few times. Its cognate antigen is unknown. General study results and limits: The donor-reactive repertoire was only partly measurable in a couple of subjects, lacking donor cells.

The germline V and J ends were trimmed by 0 bases and 3 bases, with 9 bases remaining between them. Looked up from germline, CDR1 is GTSNPN and CDR2 is SVGIG (reference sequence). This CDR3 comprises 14 residues. The sample in question was CD4+ T cells from blood, obtained approximately 3.5 years after liver transplant. The clonotype originates from a human patient who received a liver transplant. The T cells may partly be graft donor cells. This chain uses TRBV30 with TRBJ2-1, with D unclear. Here the CDR3 reads CAWSVRVSYNEQFF. The CDR3 coding sequence is TGTGCCTGGAGTGTACGGGTCAGCTACAATGAGCAGTTCTTC.